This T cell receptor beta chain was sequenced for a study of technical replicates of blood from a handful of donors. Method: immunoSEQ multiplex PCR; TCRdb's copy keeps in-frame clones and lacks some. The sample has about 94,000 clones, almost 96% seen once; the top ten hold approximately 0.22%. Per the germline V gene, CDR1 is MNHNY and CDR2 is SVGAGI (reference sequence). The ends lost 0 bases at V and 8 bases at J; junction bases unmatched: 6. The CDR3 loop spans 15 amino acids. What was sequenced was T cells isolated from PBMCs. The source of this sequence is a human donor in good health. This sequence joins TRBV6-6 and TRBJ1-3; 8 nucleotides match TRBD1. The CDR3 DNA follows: TGTGCCAGCAGTTACTCGGACAGGGAGGTGGACACCATATATTTT. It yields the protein CASSYSDREVDTIYF.